This TCR beta chain derives from a study of T-cell memory formation after mild COVID-19. Study context: Each donor largely had its own TCR clusters.

TCRdb re-derived calls from the 5' RACE reads in MiXCR, one entry per CDR3 protein. The sample consists of 150,000 to 200,000 distinct CDR3 sequences, less than 40% of them appearing once. Study conclusions and caveats: CD4+ contracting clones were found mainly in CM and EM, and CD8+ ones in EMRA.

This CDR3 is built from 16 residues. Per the germline V gene, CDR1 is DFQATT and CDR2 is SNEGSKA (reference sequence). The V end lost 1 base, the J end lost 3 bases, and 18 bases lay between the germline ends. A word on this clonotype: The antigen remains undetermined.

The clonotype was recovered from an adult woman who had mild COVID-19 (a few samples of this study predate the infection). Cell type and time point are not known. V usage is TRBV20-1 and J usage is TRBJ1-1; D gene unclear. Sample: PBMCs or a T cell subset sorted from them (not recorded which). The CDR3 loop is CSARAWAGRTDTEAFF. In DNA form, the CDR3 reads TGCAGTGCTAGAGCTTGGGCGGGTCGTACCGACACTGAAGCTTTCTTT.